This entry features one TCR beta chain sequence. How the authors handled the data: Estimation of nucleated cell counts was performed using reference gene primer amplification. Sequenced by immunoSEQ multiplex PCR; TCRdb stores in-frame clones only, minus some. From that table come the V and J calls and clone size; the DNA was used to work out D and trimming. The sample contains roughly 230,000 clones, 65% to 90% of which appear only once. Germline CDR1 MDHEN, CDR2 SYDVKM. V was clipped by 6 bases and J by 9 bases; unmatched bases: 5. CDR3 length: 14 residues. The entry originates in a study of blood T cell repertoires in COVID-19. Study background: There were acute and convalescent COVID-19 samples, and they came from the United States, Italy and Spain. T cells, B-cell-depleted T cells, or PBMCs supplied cDNA or gDNA.

The sequencing input was peripheral blood. The gene calls are TRBV28 and TRBJ1-6; 10 bases fit TRBD1. The TCR comes from a woman aged 50 to 65 with acute or convalescent COVID-19. For the CDR3, the DNA is TGTGCCAGCAGACCTGGACAGGGGGTTTCACCCCTCCACTTT. It encodes CASRPGQGVSPLHF.